Listed below are T cell receptor beta chains from one sample, sequenced in a study of T cell responses to AZD1222 COVID-19 vaccine. Here immunoSEQ multiplex PCR was the method, and the copy in TCRdb shows in-frame clones only, minus some. In the table there are roughly 80,000 clones, around nine tenths of which are singletons. The sample here was peripheral blood, taken on day 0 of MenACWY control vaccination. The receptors stem from an adult in good health. Both conserved end residues are part of each CDR3. Fields, in order: V gene, D gene, CDR3 protein. The D gene is left open where the match is weak.

V gene: TRBV7-9; D gene: NA; CDR3 protein: CASSLDLYQETQYF
V gene: TRBV6-5; D gene: NA; CDR3 protein: CASSYQWGDTEAFF
V gene: TRBV28; D gene: NA; CDR3 protein: CASSSSGGKYEKLFF
V gene: TRBV3-1/TRBV3-2; D gene: NA; CDR3 protein: CASSPLGTGELFF
V gene: TRBV7-9; D gene: NA; CDR3 protein: CASRTPGADTEAFF
V gene: TRBV19; D gene: NA; CDR3 protein: CASTSTGGYNEQFF
V gene: TRBV7-3; D gene: NA; CDR3 protein: CASSLAPTSLSYNEQFF
V gene: TRBV27; D gene: TRBD1; CDR3 protein: CASSGGTGLFYGYTF
V gene: TRBV7-9; D gene: NA; CDR3 protein: CASGRTATNEKLFF
V gene: TRBV29-1; D gene: NA; CDR3 protein: CSVEEVADTQYF
V gene: TRBV7-2; D gene: NA; CDR3 protein: CASSFSPRGRGEDTQYF
V gene: TRBV7-9; D gene: NA; CDR3 protein: CASSLIGGINEKLFF
V gene: TRBV6-1; D gene: NA; CDR3 protein: CASSDGVGKIYEQYF
V gene: TRBV9; D gene: TRBD2; CDR3 protein: CASSVGPAGGYEQYF
V gene: TRBV7-9; D gene: NA; CDR3 protein: CASSKKGAGELFF
V gene: TRBV29-1; D gene: NA; CDR3 protein: CSVGTLRTDTQYF
V gene: TRBV9; D gene: TRBD1; CDR3 protein: CASSFQPTGESYTF